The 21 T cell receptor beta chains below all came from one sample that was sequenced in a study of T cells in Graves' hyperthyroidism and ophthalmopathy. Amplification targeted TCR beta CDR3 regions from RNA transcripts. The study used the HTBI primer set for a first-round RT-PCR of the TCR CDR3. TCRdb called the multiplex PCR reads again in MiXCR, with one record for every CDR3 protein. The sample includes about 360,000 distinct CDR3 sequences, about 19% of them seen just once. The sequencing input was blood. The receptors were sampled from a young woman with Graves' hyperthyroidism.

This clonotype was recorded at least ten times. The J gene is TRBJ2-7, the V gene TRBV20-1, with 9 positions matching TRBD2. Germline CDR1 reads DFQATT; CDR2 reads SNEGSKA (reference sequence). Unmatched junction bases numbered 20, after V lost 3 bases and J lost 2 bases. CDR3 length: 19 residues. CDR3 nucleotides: TGCAGTGCTAGGGTCAGGGGCGGGGGGGCCCTTTCCGATCCCTACGAGCAGTACTTC. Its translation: CSARVRGGGALSDPYEQYF.

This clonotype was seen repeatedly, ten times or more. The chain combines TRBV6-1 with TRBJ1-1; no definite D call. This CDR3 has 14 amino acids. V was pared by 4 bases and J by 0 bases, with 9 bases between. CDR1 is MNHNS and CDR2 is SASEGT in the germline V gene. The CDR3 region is CASSVRYMNTEAFF. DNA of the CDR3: TGTGCCAGCAGTGTGCGTTACATGAACACTGAAGCTTTCTTT.

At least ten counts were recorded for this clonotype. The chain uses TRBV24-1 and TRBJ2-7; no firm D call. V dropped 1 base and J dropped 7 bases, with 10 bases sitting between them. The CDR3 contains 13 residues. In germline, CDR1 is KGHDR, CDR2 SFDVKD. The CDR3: CATSDFNTREQYF. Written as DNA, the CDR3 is TGTGCCACCAGTGATTTTAACACACGGGAGCAGTACTTC.

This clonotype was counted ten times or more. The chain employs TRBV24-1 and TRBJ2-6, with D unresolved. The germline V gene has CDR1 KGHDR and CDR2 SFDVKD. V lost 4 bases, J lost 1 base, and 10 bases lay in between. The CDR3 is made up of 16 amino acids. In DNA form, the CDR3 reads TGTGCCACCAGTGACCAAGACACGTCTGGGGCCAACGTCCTGACTTTC. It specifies CATSDQDTSGANVLTF.

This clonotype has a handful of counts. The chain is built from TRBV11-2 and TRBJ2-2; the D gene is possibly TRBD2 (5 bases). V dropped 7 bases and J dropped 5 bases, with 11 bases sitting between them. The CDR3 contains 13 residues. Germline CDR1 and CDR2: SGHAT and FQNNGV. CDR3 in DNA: TGTGCCAGCACTGAGCGGCCGACCGGGGAGCTGTTTTTT. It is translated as CASTERPTGELFF.

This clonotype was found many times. CDR3 in amino acids: CASSTVESYEQYF. CDR3 DNA: TGTGCCAGTTCGACGGTAGAATCCTACGAGCAGTACTTC. The chain links TRBV6-1 to TRBJ2-7; D is undetermined. Per germline, CDR1 MNHNS and CDR2 SASEGT. The CDR3 extends over 13 amino acids. Trimming pared 9 bases from V and 1 base from J, leaving 13 bases between.

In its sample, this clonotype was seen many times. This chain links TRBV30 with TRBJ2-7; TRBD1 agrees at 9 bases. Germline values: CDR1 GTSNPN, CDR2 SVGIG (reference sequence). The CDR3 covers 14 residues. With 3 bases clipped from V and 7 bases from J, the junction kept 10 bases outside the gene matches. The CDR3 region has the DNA TGTGCCTGGAGCATAGGGACAGGGACGTATGAGCAGTACTTC. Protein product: CAWSIGTGTYEQYF.

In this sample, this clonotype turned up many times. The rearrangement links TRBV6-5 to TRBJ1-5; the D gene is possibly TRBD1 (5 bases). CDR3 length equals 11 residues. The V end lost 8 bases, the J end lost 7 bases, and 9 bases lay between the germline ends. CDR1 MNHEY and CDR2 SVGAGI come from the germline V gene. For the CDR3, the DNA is TGTGCCAGCCGAGGGGAACAGCCCCAGCATTTT. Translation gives CASRGEQPQHF.

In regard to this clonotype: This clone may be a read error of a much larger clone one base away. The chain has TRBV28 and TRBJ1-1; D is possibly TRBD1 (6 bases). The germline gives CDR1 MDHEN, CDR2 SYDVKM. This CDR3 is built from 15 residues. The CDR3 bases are TGTGCCAGCAGTCAGCCTCCCCCAGGGGACACTGAAGCTTGCTTT. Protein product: CASSQPPPGDTEACF.

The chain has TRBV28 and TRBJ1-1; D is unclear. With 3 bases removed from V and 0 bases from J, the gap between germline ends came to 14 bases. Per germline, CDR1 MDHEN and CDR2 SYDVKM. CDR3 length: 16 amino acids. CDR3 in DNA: TGTGCCAGCAGTTTGGCGACTCCTCTGATGAACACTGAAGCTTTCTTT. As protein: CASSLATPLMNTEAFF.

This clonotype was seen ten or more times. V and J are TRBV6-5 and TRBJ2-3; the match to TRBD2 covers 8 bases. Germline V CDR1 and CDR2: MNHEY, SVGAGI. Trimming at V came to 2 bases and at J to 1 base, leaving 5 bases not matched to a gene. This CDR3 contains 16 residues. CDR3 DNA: TGTGCCAGCAGTTACCTCCTTAGCGGGGGCACAGATACGCAGTATTTT. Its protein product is CASSYLLSGGTDTQYF.

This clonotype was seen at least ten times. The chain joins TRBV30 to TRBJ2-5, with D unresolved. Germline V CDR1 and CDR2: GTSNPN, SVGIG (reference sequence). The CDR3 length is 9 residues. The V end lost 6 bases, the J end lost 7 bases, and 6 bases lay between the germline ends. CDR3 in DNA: TGTGCCTGCCCCCGGACCCAGTACTTC. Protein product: CACPRTQYF.

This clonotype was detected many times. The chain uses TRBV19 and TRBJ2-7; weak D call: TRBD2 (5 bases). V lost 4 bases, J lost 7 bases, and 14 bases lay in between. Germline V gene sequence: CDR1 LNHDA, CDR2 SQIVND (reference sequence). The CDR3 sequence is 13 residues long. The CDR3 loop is CASSTGRRGEQYF. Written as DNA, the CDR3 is TGTGCCAGTAGTACCGGAAGAAGAGGGGAGCAGTACTTC.

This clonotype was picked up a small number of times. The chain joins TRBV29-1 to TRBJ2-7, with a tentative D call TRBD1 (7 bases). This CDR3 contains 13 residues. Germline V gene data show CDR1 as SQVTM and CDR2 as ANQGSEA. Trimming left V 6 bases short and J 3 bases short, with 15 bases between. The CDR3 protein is CSVTYRGGYEQYF. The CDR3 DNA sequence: TGCAGCGTCACCTACAGGGGAGGCTACGAGCAGTACTTC.

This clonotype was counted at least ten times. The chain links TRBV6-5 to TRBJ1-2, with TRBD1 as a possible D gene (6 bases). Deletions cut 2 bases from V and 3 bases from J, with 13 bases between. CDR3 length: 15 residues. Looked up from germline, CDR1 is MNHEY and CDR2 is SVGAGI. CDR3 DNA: TGTGCCAGCAGTTACAGGTCGGCAGGGGACTATGGCTACACCTTC. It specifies CASSYRSAGDYGYTF.

The CDR3 coding sequence is TGTGCCAGTAGTATTGGCCCTCGGGAGGGGGTGAACACTGAAGCTTTCTTT. Encoded protein: CASSIGPREGVNTEAFF. This chain uses TRBV19 with TRBJ1-1, with a weak D call TRBD1 (6 bases). Trimming removed 3 bases from V and 0 bases from J, with 17 bases in between. CDR3 size: 17 residues. Germline V lookup: CDR1 LNHDA, CDR2 SQIVND (reference sequence). Looking up the rest from reference TRBV19 and TRBJ1-1 gives the full variable domain: DGGITQSPKYLFRKEGQNVTLSCEQNLNHDAMYWYRQDPGQGLRLIYYSQIVNDFQKGDIAEGYSVSREKKESFPLTVTSAQKNPTAFYLCASSIGPREGVNTEAFFGQGTRLTVV.

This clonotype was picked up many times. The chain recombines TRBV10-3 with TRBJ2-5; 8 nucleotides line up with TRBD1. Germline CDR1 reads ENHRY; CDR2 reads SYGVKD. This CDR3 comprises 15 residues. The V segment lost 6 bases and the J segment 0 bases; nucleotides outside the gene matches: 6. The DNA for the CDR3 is TGTGCCATCAGCGGAGACAGGGGCGACCAAGAGACCCAGTACTTC. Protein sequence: CAISGDRGDQETQYF.

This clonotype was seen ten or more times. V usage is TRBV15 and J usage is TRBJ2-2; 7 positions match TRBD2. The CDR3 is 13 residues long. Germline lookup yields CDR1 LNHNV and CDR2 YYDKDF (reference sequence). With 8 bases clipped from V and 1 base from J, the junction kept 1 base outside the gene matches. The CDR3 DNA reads TGTGCCACCGGGAGGGGGAACACCGGGGAGCTGTTTTTT. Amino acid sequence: CATGRGNTGELFF.

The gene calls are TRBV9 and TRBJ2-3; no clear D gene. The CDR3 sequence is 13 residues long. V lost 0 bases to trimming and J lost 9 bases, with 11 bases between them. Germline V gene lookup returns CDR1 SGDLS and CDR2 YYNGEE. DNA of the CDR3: TGTGCCAGCAGCGTAGCTTACCGCGGCACGCAGTATTTT. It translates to CASSVAYRGTQYF.

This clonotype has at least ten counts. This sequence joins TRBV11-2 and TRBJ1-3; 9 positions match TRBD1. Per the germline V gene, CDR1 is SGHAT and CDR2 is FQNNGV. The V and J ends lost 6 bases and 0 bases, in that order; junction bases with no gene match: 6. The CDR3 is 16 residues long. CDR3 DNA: TGTGCCAGCAGGCGGGACAGGGAACCCTCTGGAAACACCATATATTTT. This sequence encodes CASRRDREPSGNTIYF.

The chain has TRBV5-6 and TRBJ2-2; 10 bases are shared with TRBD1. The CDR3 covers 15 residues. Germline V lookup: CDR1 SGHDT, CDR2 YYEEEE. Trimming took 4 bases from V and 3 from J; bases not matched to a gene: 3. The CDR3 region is CASSRGQGHTGELFF. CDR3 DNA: TGTGCCAGCAGCCGGGGACAGGGGCACACCGGGGAGCTGTTTTTT.